This T cell receptor beta chain was recorded in a study of T cell responses to AZD1222 COVID-19 vaccine listed by TCRdb under 2021. Concerning the study at large: A total of 233 trial participants underwent TCR sequencing, of whom 207 received two doses of AZD1222 and some 26 received two doses of the MenACWY control vaccine. Enrollment into the trials was organized by age into subgroups of 18-55, 56-69 and 70-plus years, and those subgroups contained roughly 150, 30 and 60 TCR-sequenced participants, respectively.

The CDR3 numbers 15 residues from cysteine through phenylalanine. CDR3 DNA is the only sequence kept; it has 45 bases, read in frame from the first base. V lost 5 bases and J lost 2 bases, and the count of bases not matched to a germline gene is 4. Per the germline V gene, SGHRS is the CDR1 and YFSETQ is the CDR2. What the work shows at the level of the full study, not this receptor alone: Because no day 14 peak-response samples were available, repertoires were characterized only after the peak T cell response. Reportedly, close to half of the unique spike-specific TCRs recognized epitopes lying outside the regions that are mutated in the B.1.351 and B.1.1.7 variants. After two AZD1222 doses, both the breadth and the depth of spike-specific TCRs were significantly higher than at day 0 and than in MenACWY recipients. Conclusions about previously exposed vaccinees are limited, since just five to seven AZD1222 recipients were seropositive for SARS-CoV-2 at baseline. The whole spike protein was spanned by vaccine-associated CD4 TCRs, and dominant responses were seen in regions 160-218 and 743-854. Participants were mostly white British, with more females than males. The authors suggested clonal diversity may have been underestimated. The 56-69-year group was small, and its depth increase did not reach significance, likely because of low power.

The CDR3 regions of human TCRbeta chains were subjected to immunosequencing. From the authors' description of their analysis: Repertoire TCRs were checked for matches against a reference library of SARS-CoV-2-specific TCRs that had been generated using the MIRA antigen-specificity platform. Breadth was defined as the fraction of unique TCRs that were SARS-CoV-2-associated. Depth was defined as the fraction of total T cells that were SARS-CoV-2-associated. Using the MIRA data, each spike-specific TCR was mapped to the spike region that the TCR reacts to and placed in a CD4 or CD8 class. Log10-transformed breadth and depth values were compared by one-way ANOVA with Sidak's multiple comparisons tests. TCRdb obtained this table from immuneACCESS and retained in-frame rearrangements with V and J assigned. These tables miss some clones; where compared with another copy, unresolved V genes account for less than half of the shortfall, and the remainder is unexplained. The V and J calls and clone size come from that table; D and trimming were worked out from the DNA. Across this sample there are approximately 140,000 clones, with 75% to 95% seen only once. Around 8% of the sample goes to the ten largest clones.

As concerns this clone: It has no known antigen specificity. No base qualities exist here, and no much larger clone lies one base off it.

In the paper's terms, the time point label means: about 28 days (+/-7) after the second vaccine dose. The label giving this sample's treatment or condition can be read as: meningococcal conjugate vaccine given as trial control. Vaccinee samples came from UK trials COV001 and COV002, including a single-blind randomized controlled phase 2/3 trial of AZD1222 (ChAdOx1 nCoV-19) in healthy adults. For TCRbeta chain sequencing, PBMC samples from trial participants were taken at day 0 and at day 28 after the second dose. Recombination connected TRBV5-1 to TRBJ2-3, with 11 bases aligning to TRBD2. Sequencing was performed on peripheral blood, taken 28 days after the second dose of the MenACWY control vaccine. The source of this sequence is an adult who received the MenACWY meningococcal vaccine as a control. The sequenced DNA is TGCGCCAGCAGGGGGACTAGCGGACTCACAGATACGCAGTATTTT. The translation is CASRGTSGLTDTQYF.